This T cell receptor beta chain was identified during a study of neurological immune-mediated disorders. The V segment lost 5 bases and the J segment 0 bases; nucleotides outside the gene matches: 7. Germline V lookup: CDR1 DFQATT, CDR2 SNEGSKA (reference sequence). The CDR3 has 15 residues. Each CDR3 protein gets one entry after TCRdb re-called the 5' RACE reads with MiXCR. The table has approximately 60,000 distinct CDR3 sequences, 4.1% seen once. This clonotype showed up many times. This TCR was recovered from a man aged 50 to 60 with multiple sclerosis. V gene TRBV20-1 combines with J gene TRBJ1-3; 7 nucleotides agree with TRBD1. What was sequenced was PBMCs. The CDR3 loop reads CSAAPGQSSGNTIYF. CDR3 in DNA: TGCAGTGCTGCGCCGGGACAGTCCTCTGGAAACACCATATATTTT.